A single sample gave rise to the 28 T cell receptor beta chains below, sequenced in a study of blood T cells in healthy people across ages. PCR was performed a second time for roughly 7 to 12 cycles using a sample-barcoded 5' primer and a J-beta primer mix. TCRdb passed the 5' RACE reads through MiXCR, listing each CDR3 protein once. The sample gives 1,800,000 or so distinct CDR3 sequences, approximately 40% of which show up once; under 25% is in the top ten. Sequencing was performed on blood. All receptors derive from a human donor in good health.

This clonotype was counted only a few times. The chain joins TRBV9 to TRBJ1-4, with 8 bases aligning to TRBD1. Per germline, CDR1 SGDLS and CDR2 YYNGEE. This CDR3 is built from 16 residues. With V trimmed by 4 bases and J by 6 bases, 11 bases remained unmatched. The CDR3 reads CASSTTSMTGDEKLFF. DNA for the CDR3: TGTGCCAGCAGCACGACGTCGATGACAGGGGATGAAAAACTGTTTTTT.

This clonotype was counted between two and nine times. This chain links TRBV7-2 with TRBJ1-5; 10 bases line up with TRBD1. The ends lost 5 bases at V and 0 bases at J; junction bases unmatched: 7. Germline V gene lookup returns CDR1 SGHTA and CDR2 FQGNSA. This CDR3 has 17 amino acids. In DNA, the CDR3 is TGTGCCAGCAGCCCATCCCGGGACAGGGGTAGCAATCAGCCCCAGCATTTT. Translation: CASSPSRDRGSNQPQHF.

This clonotype has only one observation. The chain uses TRBV20-1 and TRBJ2-1; D may be TRBD1 or TRBD2 (5 bases each). V dropped 0 bases and J dropped 3 bases, with 21 bases sitting between them. CDR3 length: 18 residues. From germline, CDR1 is DFQATT and CDR2 SNEGSKA (reference sequence). CDR3 sequence reads: CSARDNFLGTSVYNEQFF. The CDR3 region has the DNA TGCAGTGCTAGAGATAATTTCCTCGGGACCTCAGTCTACAATGAGCAGTTCTTC.

The rearrangement links TRBV28 to TRBJ2-1; a weak D match, TRBD2 (6 bases). Looked up from germline, CDR1 is MDHEN and CDR2 is SYDVKM. The CDR3 is 15 amino acids. V was trimmed by 0 bases and J by 5 bases, leaving 11 bases between them. The CDR3 reads CASSLWGGTNNEQFF. CDR3 nucleotide sequence: TGTGCCAGCAGTTTATGGGGGGGAACCAACAATGAGCAGTTCTTC.

The chain recombines TRBV4-2 with TRBJ2-6; TRBD1 matches at 9 bases. The CDR3 is 18 residues long. Germline values: CDR1 LGHNA, CDR2 YNFKEQ. Germline trimming cut 4 bases from V and 0 bases from J; bases unmatched to any gene: 7. CDR3 in DNA: TGTGCCAGCAGCCGGGGACAGGGTCAACTCTCTGGGGCCAACGTCCTGACTTTC. Translation gives CASSRGQGQLSGANVLTF.

V gene TRBV11-1 combines with J gene TRBJ2-1, with a possible D match to TRBD2 (7 bases). CDR1 and CDR2 (germline): SGHAT, FQDESV (reference sequence). V lost 4 bases and J 9 bases, leaving 19 bases between the germline ends. This CDR3 has 15 residues. As DNA, the CDR3 is TGTGCCAGCAGCTCAAACCCACGTGCGGGGGCTGAGCAGTTCTTC. The encoded protein is CASSSNPRAGAEQFF.

Turning to this clonotype: A much larger clone differs from this one at a single base, so this may be a read error. Written as DNA, the CDR3 is TGTGCCCGCAGCTTAGATACCGGGGCTGAGTGGGAGACCCAGTACTTC. This encodes CARSLDTGAEWETQYF. The V call is TRBV11-2, the J call TRBJ2-7; D possibly matches TRBD1 or TRBD2 (5 bases each). The DNA end favors TRBJ2-5, so the J call may be wrong. The CDR3 is made up of 16 amino acids. CDR1 is SGHAT, CDR2 FQNNGV, per germline.

This clonotype was seen a few times. The chain combines TRBV12-3 or TRBV12-4 with TRBJ2-1; TRBD2 aligns across 13 bases. The ends lost 4 bases at V and 4 bases at J; junction bases unmatched: 7. This CDR3 contains 17 residues. The DNA of the CDR3 is TGTGCCAGCAGTTCCCGGACTAGCGGGGGAGTTTACAATGAGCAGTTCTTC. Translating gives CASSSRTSGGVYNEQFF.

About this clonotype itself: A junction end diverges from the germline sequence, so it may reflect a read error. V and J are TRBV3-1 and TRBJ2-1; D not certain. The CDR3 runs to 14 residues. Germline V gene data show CDR1 as LGHDT and CDR2 as YNNKEL (reference sequence). The CDR3: CASSQRGSYKEQFF. CDR3 nucleotides: TGTGCCAGCAGCCAACGAGGCTCCTACAAGGAGCAGTTCTTC.

This clonotype was seen more than once but under ten times. This chain joins TRBV18 and TRBJ2-7; D remains unclear. Germline V gene lookup returns CDR1 KGHSH and CDR2 LQKENI. The CDR3 is made up of 13 amino acids. V dropped 2 bases and J dropped 0 bases, with 5 bases sitting between them. DNA for the CDR3: TGTGCCAGCTCACCAATTGTCTCCTACGAGCAGTACTTC. Its protein is CASSPIVSYEQYF.

The rearrangement uses TRBV18 and TRBJ2-1; weak D call: TRBD1 (5 bases). The CDR3 contains 14 residues. Trimming left V 6 bases short and J 9 bases short, with 18 bases between. Per the germline V gene, CDR1 is KGHSH and CDR2 is LQKENI. CDR3 in DNA: TGTGCCAGCTCCCCCGTGCATGACAGCCCTGAGCAGTTCTTC. Translation: CASSPVHDSPEQFF. Filled out from reference TRBV18 and TRBJ2-1, the complete variable domain reads NAGVMQNPRHLVRRRGQEARLRCSPMKGHSHVYWYRQLPEEGLKFMVYLQKENIIDESGMPKERFSAEFPKEGPSILRIQQVVRGDSAAYFCASSPVHDSPEQFFGPGTRLTVL.

This clonotype was counted between two and nine times. The chain is built from TRBV7-3 and TRBJ2-3, with 7 bases that match TRBD2. CDR1 SGHTA and CDR2 FQGTGA come from the germline V gene. V lost 3 bases, J lost 5 bases, and 8 bases stayed unmatched. The CDR3 covers 15 residues. The CDR3 here is CASSFSGTNRDTQYF. The DNA for the CDR3 is TGTGCCAGCAGCTTTTCCGGGACTAACCGAGATACGCAGTATTTT.

V gene TRBV11-2 combines with J gene TRBJ1-3; D possibly corresponds to TRBD1 (5 bases). Germline CDR1 is SGHAT and CDR2 is FQNNGV. There are 15 residues in the CDR3. Between the trimmed V and J ends, which lost 5 bases and 3 bases, there was a span of 14 bases. The CDR3 DNA sequence: TGTGCCAGCAGCCGAAGCGGGGGTATTGGAAACACCATATATTTT. Translated, it gives CASSRSGGIGNTIYF.

This clonotype occurred a few times. The chain combines TRBV10-3 with TRBJ2-1; the match to TRBD1 covers 8 bases. The CDR3 is 13 amino acids. The germline V gene has CDR1 ENHRY and CDR2 SYGVKD. V dropped 5 bases and J dropped 7; count of bases not matched to a gene: 4. Here the CDR3 reads CAISWTGWNEQFF. In nucleotides, the CDR3 is TGTGCCATCAGTTGGACAGGGTGGAATGAGCAGTTCTTC.

In this sample, this clonotype turned up many times. Here the CDR3 reads CASSLFHEQYF. The CDR3 coding sequence is TGTGCCAGCAGTTTGTTCCACGAGCAGTACTTC. The V call is TRBV28, the J call TRBJ2-7; D uncertain. V was pared by 3 bases and J by 5 bases, with 5 bases between. The CDR3 is 11 residues long. Germline V gene lookup returns CDR1 MDHEN and CDR2 SYDVKM.

The chain recombines TRBV5-1 with TRBJ1-1, with TRBD1 matching over 8 bases. With V trimmed by 4 bases and J by 1 base, 6 bases remained unmatched. The CDR3 is 15 residues long. CDR1 and CDR2 from the germline V gene are SGHRS and YFSETQ. CDR3 sequence: CASSLEQGGNTEAFF. The CDR3 DNA reads as TGCGCCAGCAGCCTCGAACAGGGGGGGAACACTGAAGCTTTCTTT.

The gene calls are TRBV10-3 and TRBJ2-6; 8 bases map to TRBD1. CDR1 and CDR2 (germline): ENHRY, SYGVKD. V was pared by 1 base and J by 0 bases, with 8 bases of the junction left unmatched. This CDR3 has 19 residues. The CDR3 DNA reads TGTGCCATCAGTGAGTTCGGGGACAGGACAGACTCTGGGGCCAACGTCCTGACTTTC. It yields the protein CAISEFGDRTDSGANVLTF.

The chain uses TRBV24-1 and TRBJ2-2, with 9 bases aligning to TRBD1. Trimming took 0 bases from V and 7 from J; bases not matched to a gene: 11. The CDR3 is 18 residues long. The germline CDR1 and CDR2 sequences are KGHDR and SFDVKD. CDR3 in DNA: TGTGCCACCAGTGATTTGTTCTTCGGACAGGGGTCCGGCGGGGAGCTGTTTTTT. Translated, it gives CATSDLFFGQGSGGELFF.

This chain uses TRBV15 with TRBJ2-3; the D call may be TRBD1 or TRBD2 (6 bases each). V was pared by 4 bases and J by 2 bases, with 13 bases between. CDR1 is LNHNV, CDR2 YYDKDF, per germline (reference sequence). The CDR3 is made up of 15 amino acids. The CDR3 is CATSTGGHYTDTQYF. CDR3 DNA sequence: TGTGCCACCAGCACCGGGGGCCACTACACAGATACGCAGTATTTT.

The chain has TRBV7-2 and TRBJ2-3, with 8 bases lining up with TRBD2. This CDR3 has 17 amino acids. The V and J ends lost 4 bases and 0 bases, in that order; junction bases with no gene match: 9. The V gene's germline CDR1 is SGHTA and CDR2 FQGNSA. The CDR3: CASSSHRGGPSTDTQYF. DNA of the CDR3: TGTGCCAGCAGCTCCCACCGCGGGGGGCCGAGCACAGATACGCAGTATTTT.

Only a few counts were recorded for this clonotype. The genes are TRBV7-2 and TRBJ2-3; D remains ambiguous. This CDR3 is 14 amino acids long. Looked up from germline, CDR1 is SGHTA and CDR2 is FQGNSA. Trimming took off 3 bases at V and 2 bases at J, with 9 bases between the two ends. The DNA of the CDR3 is TGTGCCAGCAGCTTCCGGACCGACACAGATACGCAGTATTTT. Protein sequence: CASSFRTDTDTQYF.

Regarding this clonotype: Relative to the germline gene, one junction end is altered; a read error may explain this. The genes are TRBV20-1 and TRBJ2-3; D is perhaps TRBD1 or TRBD2 (5 bases each). This CDR3 comprises 12 residues. Germline CDR1 and CDR2: DFQATT and SNEGSKA (reference sequence). Here the CDR3 DNA reads TGCAGGGCTAGAGAGGGGTGGGGTACGCAGGATTTT. Its protein is CRAREGWGTQDF.

This rearrangement joins TRBV11-1 to TRBJ2-1; TRBD1 matches 11 bases. The germline V gene has CDR1 SGHAT and CDR2 FQDESV (reference sequence). This CDR3 comprises 17 residues. Trimming removed 4 bases from V and 9 bases from J; junction bases left unmatched: 14. Written as DNA, the CDR3 is TGTGCCAGCAGCTGGGAGGCGGGGACAGGGGGGGCAGCTGAGCAGTTCTTC. The encoded protein is CASSWEAGTGGAAEQFF. The entire variable domain, with the rest obtained from reference TRBV11-1 and TRBJ2-1, is as follows: EAEVAQSPRYKITEKSQAVAFWCDPISGHATLYWYRQILGQGPELLVQFQDESVVDDSQLPKDRFSAERLKGVDSTLKIQPAELGDSAMYLCASSWEAGTGGAAEQFFGPGTRLTVL.

Points on this clonotype: The junction shows a germline mismatch at one end, possibly a read error. V and J are TRBV4-2 and TRBJ1-1; TRBD1 matches 10 bases. The length of the CDR3 is 17 residues. CDR1 and CDR2 from the germline V gene are LGHNA and YNFKEQ. In DNA, the CDR3 is TGTGCCAGCAGCCGGGGAGAAAGGGACAGGGGAAACACTGGAGCTTTCTTT. This encodes CASSRGERDRGNTGAFF.

This clonotype was counted between two and nine times. This chain joins TRBV7-9 and TRBJ1-2, with no clear D. CDR1 and CDR2 (germline): SEHNR, FQNEAQ (reference sequence). V gave up 0 bases and J gave up 3 bases, with 8 bases separating them. The CDR3 sequence is 14 residues long. The CDR3, as DNA: TGTGCCAGCAGCTTAGCGCGGGAGTACTATGGCTACACCTTC. Its protein is CASSLAREYYGYTF. Full variable domain (remainder filled in from reference TRBV7-9 and TRBJ1-2): DTGVSQNPRHKITKRGQNVTFRCDPISEHNRLYWYRQTLGQGPEFLTYFQNEAQLEKSRLLSDRFSAERPKGSFSTLEIQRTEQGDSAMYLCASSLAREYYGYTFGSGTRLTVV.

The chain couples TRBV5-1 to TRBJ2-5; perhaps TRBD1 as D (6 bases). There are 11 residues in the CDR3. Trimming took off 3 bases at V and 11 bases at J, with 11 bases between the two ends. Per germline, CDR1 SGHRS and CDR2 YFSETQ. CDR3 in amino acids: CASSWDNEQYF. DNA of the CDR3: TGCGCCAGCAGCTGGGACAATGAGCAGTACTTC.

V is TRBV21-1 and J is TRBJ2-1; TRBD1, as called in the table, went unchecked against the DNA. TRBV21-1 is a known pseudogene. The CDR3 is made up of 16 amino acids. CDR3 loop: CASSKGGADSYNEQFF. CDR3 bases: TGTGCCAGCAGCAAAGGGGGGGCGGACAGTTACAATGAGCAGTTCTTC.

As concerns this clonotype: Since a much larger clone is just one base distant, this may be a read error. The chain has TRBV10-3 and TRBJ1-6; 8 bases fit TRBD1. In germline, CDR1 is ENHRY, CDR2 SYGVKD. The CDR3 loop spans 16 amino acids. The CDR3: CTISEYGQGFASPLHF. The CDR3 DNA is TGTACCATCAGTGAGTATGGACAGGGATTTGCTTCACCCCTCCACTTT.